This TCR beta chain was identified during a study of shared clonotypes between healthy human individuals. Method: immunoSEQ multiplex PCR; TCRdb's copy keeps in-frame clones and lacks some. The sample gives hundreds of thousands of clones, around three quarters of which show up once; 12% is in the top ten. Per the germline V gene, CDR1 is MNHNS and CDR2 is SASEGT. The V and J ends lost 3 bases and 3 bases respectively, with 15 bases between them. CDR3 length: 15 amino acids. The sequence came from a woman in her 40s in good health. Some clones in this sample may be carry-over from other donors' samples. Input material: PBMCs. The rearrangement joins TRBV6-1 to TRBJ2-7; possible D gene TRBD1, 6 bases. As DNA, the CDR3 is TGTGCCAGCAGTGACAGGGGAAGGGCCATCTACGAGCAGTACTTC. Its translation is CASSDRGRAIYEQYF.